Following are 3 T cell receptor beta chains from one sample sequenced in a study of shared clonotypes between healthy human individuals. Naive CD8 isolation took CD45RO-negative cells positively selected for CCR7 and excluded terminally differentiated effector memory CD45RA+ cells. Libraries were prepared by immunoSEQ multiplex PCR; TCRdb keeps only in-frame clonotypes and omits some of them. The repertoire consists of millions of clones, with less than 95% occurring once and the leading ten covering 1% to 1.3%. The sample comprised naive CD8+ T cells sorted from blood. The receptors derive from a man aged 18 to 30 in good health.

The chain uses TRBV6-5 and TRBJ1-2, with D tentatively TRBD1 (6 bases). Trimming stripped 4 bases from V and 4 bases from J, with 10 bases between. CDR3 length equals 13 residues. The V gene's germline CDR1 is MNHEY and CDR2 SVGAGI. In nucleotides, the CDR3 is TGTGCCAGCAGTTCAGGGGCGGCCTATGGCTACACCTTC. It yields the protein CASSSGAAYGYTF.

CDR3 DNA sequence: TGCAGCGTCGACGGGACTAGCGACTCCTTTGGGAATGAGCAGTTCTTC. Translation gives CSVDGTSDSFGNEQFF. V is TRBV29-1 and J is TRBJ2-1; 10 bases fit TRBD2. The J segment lost 7 bases and the V segment lost 6 bases, leaving 15 bases of the junction unmatched. The CDR3 is made up of 16 amino acids. From germline, CDR1 is SQVTM and CDR2 ANQGSEA.

The chain employs TRBV7-9 and TRBJ2-3; weak D call: TRBD1 (5 bases). The germline V gene encodes CDR1 SEHNR and CDR2 FQNEAQ (reference sequence). CDR3 length: 15 residues. Trimming shortened V by 8 bases and J by 1 base, and 16 bases separated the two germline ends. The chain's CDR3 is CASQLRVGGTDTQYF. The CDR3 DNA reads TGTGCCAGCCAGCTCAGGGTTGGTGGCACAGATACGCAGTATTTT.